This T cell receptor (beta chain) was sequenced in a study of cytotoxic CD8 clonotypes in ibrutinib-treated CLL. In the study overall: The study recorded mean values of approximately 260,000 productive templates and approximately 94,000 productive rearrangements per sample.

The CDR3 contains 15 residues. In germline, CDR1 is LNHDA, CDR2 SQIVND (reference sequence). The J segment lost 2 bases and the V segment lost 4 bases, leaving 2 bases of the junction unmatched. Profiling relied on immunoSEQ multiplex PCR, and the TCRdb table lists in-frame clones only, not all of them. Altogether approximately 74,000 clones are present, about 84% being singletons, with the ten largest covering roughly 7.5%. The clonotype was recovered from a human donor with chronic lymphocytic leukemia. The sample was PBMCs, taken at disease progression, from a patient treated with ibrutinib. The J gene is TRBJ2-5, the V gene TRBV19; 12 bases align to TRBD2. CDR3 loop: CASSTGTSGQETQYF. The CDR3 DNA reads TGTGCCAGTAGTACGGGGACTAGCGGGCAAGAGACCCAGTACTTC. The full variable domain, in which reference TRBV19 and TRBJ2-5 provide the parts outside the CDR3, is DGGITQSPKYLFRKEGQNVTLSCEQNLNHDAMYWYRQDPGQGLRLIYYSQIVNDFQKGDIAEGYSVSREKKESFPLTVTSAQKNPTAFYLCASSTGTSGQETQYFGPGTRLLVL.